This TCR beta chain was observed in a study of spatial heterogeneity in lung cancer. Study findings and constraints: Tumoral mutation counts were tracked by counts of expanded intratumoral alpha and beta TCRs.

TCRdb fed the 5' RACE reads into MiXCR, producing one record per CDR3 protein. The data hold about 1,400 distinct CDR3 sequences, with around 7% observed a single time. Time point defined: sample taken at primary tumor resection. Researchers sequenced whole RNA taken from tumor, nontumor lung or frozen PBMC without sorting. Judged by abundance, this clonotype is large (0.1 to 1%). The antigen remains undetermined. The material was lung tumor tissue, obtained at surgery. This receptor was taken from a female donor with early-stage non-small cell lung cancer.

The CDR3 bases are TGTGCCACCCTAGAGGCCCGTGCCACAGATACGCAGTATTTT. Translating gives CATLEARATDTQYF. This chain connects TRBV28 to TRBJ2-3; no clear D gene. CDR3 size: 14 residues. Germline-derived CDR1 and CDR2 are MDHEN and SYDVKM. Trimming took off 10 bases at V and 2 bases at J, with 16 bases between the two ends.